This T cell receptor beta chain is from a study of shared T cell receptors in the human thymus. The CDR3 is made up of 14 amino acids. V lost 5 bases to trimming and J lost 4 bases; unmatched junction nucleotides: 7. The germline V gene has CDR1 SGHRS and CDR2 YFSETQ. Only in-frame clones appear in the TCRdb table, and some are missing; sequencing was by immunoSEQ multiplex PCR. The sample includes approximately 730,000 clones, roughly 88% of them seen just once. This clone was observed a handful of times. The same data also went into a second study, on human thymus T cells. This second study notes: Thymic tissue was derived from resections collected during corrective heart surgery. There were highly overlapping thymic repertoires among unrelated individuals, as related research reported.

The chain carries TRBV5-1 and TRBJ2-7, with 9 nucleotides matching TRBD1. Sample: thymocytes. The source of this sequence is a girl in the first two years of life with a congenital heart defect. CDR3 sequence reads: CASRAGTGMYEQYF. The DNA for the CDR3 is TGCGCCAGCAGGGCCGGGACAGGGATGTACGAGCAGTACTTC.